The source of this T cell receptor beta chain is a study of T cells in Graves' hyperthyroidism and ophthalmopathy. Regions amplified from RNA transcripts were the TCR beta CDR3 regions. The TCR CDR3 first-round RT-PCR relied on the HTBI primer set. Using its own MiXCR run on the multiplex PCR reads, TCRdb lists one record per CDR3 protein. The sample yields roughly 630,000 distinct CDR3 sequences, 15% to 17% seen once. What was sequenced was blood. The clonotype was recovered from a woman in her 30s with Graves' hyperthyroidism.

The CDR3 sequence: CASSLGEIRTYEQYF. For the CDR3, the DNA is TGTGCCAGCAGCTTGGGTGAAATACGAACCTACGAGCAGTACTTC. The rearrangement joins TRBV5-4 to TRBJ2-7; no definite D call. The ends were cut back, 0 bases at V and 2 bases at J, with 12 bases in the middle. Germline V gene data show CDR1 as SGHNT and CDR2 as YYREEE (reference sequence). This CDR3 has 15 residues.